This T cell receptor beta chain was recovered during a study of blood T cell repertoires in COVID-19. Background on the study: T cells, B-cell-depleted T cells, or PBMCs supplied cDNA or gDNA.

Adults between roughly 18 and 89 years of age took part from under 25 US areas. Participants classified as exposed had met a COVID-19 case within 2 weeks before study entry. The protocol was immunoSEQ multiplex PCR, while the TCRdb copy is restricted to in-frame clones and leaves out a portion. This table holds roughly 250,000 clones, approximately 90% found once. In germline, CDR1 is WNHNN, CDR2 SYGVQD (reference sequence). The CDR3 covers 20 residues. V shed 6 bases, J shed 0 bases, and the junction held 15 bases outside the gene matches. This clonotype originated in a man over 45 who had been exposed to COVID-19. Specimen: PBMCs or T cells enriched from blood (not recorded which). The rearrangement uses TRBV10-1 and TRBJ2-1; TRBD2 matches 12 bases. The CDR3 protein is CASRDTFGTSGPDSYNEQFF. CDR3 nucleotide sequence: TGCGCCAGCAGAGATACGTTCGGGACTAGCGGGCCCGACTCCTACAATGAGCAGTTCTTC.